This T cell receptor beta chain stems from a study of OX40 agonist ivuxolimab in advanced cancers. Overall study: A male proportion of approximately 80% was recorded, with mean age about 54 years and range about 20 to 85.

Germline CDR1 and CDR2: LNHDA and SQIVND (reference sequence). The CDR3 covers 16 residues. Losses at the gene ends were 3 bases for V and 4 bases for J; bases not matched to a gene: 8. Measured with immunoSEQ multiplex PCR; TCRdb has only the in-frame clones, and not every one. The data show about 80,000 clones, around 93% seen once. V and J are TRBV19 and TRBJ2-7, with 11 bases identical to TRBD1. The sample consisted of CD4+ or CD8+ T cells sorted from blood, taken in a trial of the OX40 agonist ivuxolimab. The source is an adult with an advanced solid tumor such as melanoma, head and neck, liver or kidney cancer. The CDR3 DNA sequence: TGTGCCAGTAGTATCCACCGGGACAGGGGGGAGTACGAGCAGTACTTC. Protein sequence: CASSIHRDRGEYEQYF.